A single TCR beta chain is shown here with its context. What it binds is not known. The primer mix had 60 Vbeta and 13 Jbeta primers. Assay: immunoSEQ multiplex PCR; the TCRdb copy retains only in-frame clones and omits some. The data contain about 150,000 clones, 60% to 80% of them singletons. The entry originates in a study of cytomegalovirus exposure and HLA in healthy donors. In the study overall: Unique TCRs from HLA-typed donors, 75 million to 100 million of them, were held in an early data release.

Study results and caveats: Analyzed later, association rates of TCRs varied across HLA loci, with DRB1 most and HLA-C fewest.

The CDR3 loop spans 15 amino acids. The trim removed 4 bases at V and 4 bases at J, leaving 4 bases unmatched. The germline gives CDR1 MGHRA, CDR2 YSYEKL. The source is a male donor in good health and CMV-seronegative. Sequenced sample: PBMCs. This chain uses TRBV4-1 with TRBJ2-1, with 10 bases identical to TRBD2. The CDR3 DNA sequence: TGCGCCAGCAGCCGAGGACTAGCGGATTACAATGAGCAGTTCTTC. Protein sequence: CASSRGLADYNEQFF.